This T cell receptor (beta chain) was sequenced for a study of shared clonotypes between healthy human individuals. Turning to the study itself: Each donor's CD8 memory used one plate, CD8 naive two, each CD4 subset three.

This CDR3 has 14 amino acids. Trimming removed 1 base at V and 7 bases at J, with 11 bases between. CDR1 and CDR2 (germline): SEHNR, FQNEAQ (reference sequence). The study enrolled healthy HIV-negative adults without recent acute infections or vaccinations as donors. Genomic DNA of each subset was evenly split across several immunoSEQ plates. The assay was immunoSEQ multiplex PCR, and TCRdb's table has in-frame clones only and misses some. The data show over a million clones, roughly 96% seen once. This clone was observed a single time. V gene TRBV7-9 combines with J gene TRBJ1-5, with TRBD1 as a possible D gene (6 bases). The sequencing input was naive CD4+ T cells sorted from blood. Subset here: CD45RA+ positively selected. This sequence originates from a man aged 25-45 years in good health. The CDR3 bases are TGTGCCAGCAGCTTAGATTCAGGGGAGCAGCCCCAGCATTTT. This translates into CASSLDSGEQPQHF.